These 19 T cell receptor beta chains were all obtained from the same sample, sequenced in a study of neurological immune-mediated disorders. TCRdb ran MiXCR on the 5' RACE reads and lists one entry per CDR3 protein. The profile covers about 36,000 distinct CDR3 sequences, with around 10% appearing a single time and 5.5% to 7% taken by the ten largest. What was sequenced was PBMCs. The receptor source for this set is a woman younger than 45 with HTLV-1-associated myelopathy (HAM/TSP).

This clonotype was seen ten or more times. The rearrangement uses TRBV20-1 and TRBJ1-1, with D possibly TRBD1 on 5 matching bases. CDR1 and CDR2 from the germline V gene are DFQATT and SNEGSKA (reference sequence). The V and J ends lost 5 bases and 2 bases respectively, with 15 bases between them. The CDR3 is 14 residues long. DNA of the CDR3: TGCAGTGCTCTTCGGGGCGGGCTCAACACTGAAGCTTTCTTT. It encodes CSALRGGLNTEAFF.

This clonotype was observed many times. The genes are TRBV20-1 and TRBJ2-7; a possible D gene is TRBD2 (5 bases). Germline lookup yields CDR1 DFQATT and CDR2 SNEGSKA (reference sequence). The CDR3 length is 10 residues. Trimming took off 4 bases at V and 6 bases at J, with 7 bases between the two ends. The CDR3 nucleotides are TGCAGTGCTACCGGGGTCGAGCAGTACTTC. Its translation: CSATGVEQYF.

The genes are TRBV18 and TRBJ1-6, with D perhaps TRBD1 (5 bases). CDR3 length equals 12 residues. The ends were cut back, 3 bases at V and 10 bases at J, with 7 bases in the middle. The V gene's germline CDR1 is KGHSH and CDR2 LQKENI. The CDR3 DNA sequence: TGTGCCAGCTCACCTCAGGGCTCACCCCTCCACTTT. Protein: CASSPQGSPLHF.

This clonotype has at least ten counts. The chain uses TRBV20-1 and TRBJ1-2, with 7 bases that match TRBD1. The CDR3 length is 17 residues. Trimming removed 6 bases from V and 0 bases from J; junction bases left unmatched: 16. Looked up from germline, CDR1 is DFQATT and CDR2 is SNEGSKA (reference sequence). CDR3 sequence: CSARGVPGQDPNYGYTF. The CDR3 DNA is TGCAGTGCCCGAGGGGTCCCAGGACAGGACCCTAACTATGGCTACACCTTC.

Many counts were recorded for this clonotype. The CDR3 region is CASSLGGNSNQPQHF. The CDR3 region has the DNA TGTGCCAGCAGCTTAGGTGGCAATAGCAATCAGCCCCAGCATTTT. V gene TRBV7-2 combines with J gene TRBJ1-5; D gene unclear. V shed 1 base and J shed 0 bases, with 7 bases lying between them. This CDR3 has 15 residues. Germline loops: CDR1 SGHTA, CDR2 FQGNSA.

This clonotype was recorded many times. This chain connects TRBV20-1 to TRBJ2-1; TRBD2 might be the D (6 bases). The CDR3 is 14 amino acids. V was pared by 6 bases and J by 5 bases, with 17 bases between. CDR1 DFQATT and CDR2 SNEGSKA come from the germline V gene (reference sequence). The CDR3 DNA is TGCAGTGCAAAGAAGGAGGGAAACGACAATGAGCAGTTCTTC. Translated: CSAKKEGNDNEQFF.

The table lists this clonotype with many counts. The gene calls are TRBV6-6 and TRBJ1-1; no firm D call. V dropped 2 bases and J dropped 0 bases, with 7 bases sitting between them. Germline values: CDR1 MNHNY, CDR2 SVGAGI (reference sequence). The CDR3 is 14 residues long. The CDR3 region is CASSYAEMNTEAFF. In DNA, the CDR3 is TGTGCCAGCAGTTACGCAGAGATGAACACTGAAGCTTTCTTT.

The chain has TRBV5-1 and TRBJ2-5; tentative D call: TRBD1 (6 bases). With 2 bases removed from V and 2 bases from J, the gap between germline ends came to 13 bases. This CDR3 is built from 15 residues. The germline V gene has CDR1 SGHRS and CDR2 YFSETQ. Written as DNA, the CDR3 is TGCGCCAGCAGCTTTAGGGGGAGCGAGCAAGAGACCCAGTACTTC. This encodes CASSFRGSEQETQYF. The full variable domain, rest sourced from reference TRBV5-1 and TRBJ2-5, is KAGVTQTPRYLIKTRGQQVTLSCSPISGHRSVSWYQQTPGQGLQFLFEYFSETQRNKGNFPGRFSGRQFSNSRSEMNVSTLELGDSALYLCASSFRGSEQETQYFGPGTRLLVL.

Within the sample, this clonotype is medium-sized. The J gene is TRBJ1-1, the V gene TRBV14; D is unclear. The ends were cut back, 0 bases at V and 8 bases at J, with 13 bases in the middle. Germline V gene lookup returns CDR1 SGHDN and CDR2 FVKESK. The CDR3 has 14 residues. CDR3 nucleotides: TGTGCCAGCAGCCAAGATGACCGGGCCGGGGAAGCTTTCTTT. It yields the protein CASSQDDRAGEAFF.

This clonotype was found many times. The chain is built from TRBV20-1 and TRBJ1-1; the D gene is possibly TRBD1 (5 bases). The germline V gene has CDR1 DFQATT and CDR2 SNEGSKA (reference sequence). This CDR3 contains 13 residues. The ends were cut back, 0 bases at V and 6 bases at J, with 11 bases in the middle. In DNA form, the CDR3 reads TGCAGTGCTAGAGATCAGGGACTACCTGAAGCTTTCTTT. Protein product: CSARDQGLPEAFF.

At least ten counts were recorded for this clonotype. The V call is TRBV20-1, the J call TRBJ2-5; D may be TRBD2 (7 bases). V was cut by 5 bases and J by 3 bases, with 10 bases left in between. The CDR3 sequence is 12 residues long. Looked up from germline, CDR1 is DFQATT and CDR2 is SNEGSKA (reference sequence). CDR3 bases: TGCAGTGCTCGGGGGGCAGAAGAGACCCAGTACTTC. Its translation is CSARGAEETQYF.

This clonotype was recorded at least ten times. The chain joins TRBV5-1 to TRBJ2-1; TRBD2 agrees at 10 bases. The CDR3 consists of 16 residues. The J segment lost 0 bases and the V segment lost 2 bases, leaving 2 bases of the junction unmatched. Germline CDR1 is SGHRS and CDR2 is YFSETQ. CDR3 coding DNA: TGCGCCAGCAGCTTTACTAGCGGGGTCTCCTACAATGAGCAGTTCTTC. Protein: CASSFTSGVSYNEQFF.

This clonotype came up many times. This rearrangement joins TRBV10-3 to TRBJ1-1; D gene unclear. The germline V gene encodes CDR1 ENHRY and CDR2 SYGVKD. This CDR3 is built from 12 residues. V lost 4 bases, J lost 1 base, and 4 bases lay in between. The DNA for the CDR3 is TGTGCCATCAGTGCACAGAACACTGAAGCTTTCTTT. As protein: CAISAQNTEAFF.

About this clonotype: Mismatch with germline at one junction end may stem from a read error. V usage is TRBV20-1 and J usage is TRBJ1-2; the D is unclear. Germline CDR1 is DFQATT and CDR2 is SNEGSKA (reference sequence). CDR3 length: 13 amino acids. The DNA for the CDR3 is TGCAGTGCTAGAGATCCCCTCAGCTATGGCTACAACTTC. Translation gives CSARDPLSYGYNF.

Remarks on this clonotype: A read error may account for a junction end that differs from germline. The chain links TRBV5-1 to TRBJ2-6; a possible D gene is TRBD2 (5 bases). The CDR3 covers 17 residues. The V gene's germline CDR1 is SGHRS and CDR2 YFSETQ. The CDR3 spells CASSLAPSGIGSNILTF. In DNA form, the CDR3 reads TGCGCCAGCAGCTTAGCCCCCTCGGGGATCGGGTCCAACATCCTGACTTTC.

This clonotype was found many times. V and J are TRBV5-6 and TRBJ2-3, with D perhaps matching TRBD1 or TRBD2 (5 bases each). The CDR3 has 16 residues. Germline loops: CDR1 SGHDT, CDR2 YYEEEE. The V end was cut by 3 bases, the J end by 1 base, with 15 bases between. CDR3 bases: TGTGCCAGCAGCTCGACCGGGACGACCCGCACAGATACGCAGTATTTT. Amino acids: CASSSTGTTRTDTQYF.

This clonotype has a count of ten or more. This sequence joins TRBV3-1 and TRBJ1-2; D call uncertain. Germline V gene data show CDR1 as LGHDT and CDR2 as YNNKEL (reference sequence). Trimming took 4 bases from V and 7 from J, leaving 10 bases between them. This CDR3 comprises 12 residues. The DNA for the CDR3 is TGTGCCAGCAGCCTCCGAGGGAGTGGCTACACCTTC. It yields the protein CASSLRGSGYTF.

This clonotype was found many times. The rearrangement joins TRBV25-1 to TRBJ2-7; tentative D call: TRBD1 (6 bases). Germline assignment: CDR1 MGHDK and CDR2 SYGVNS. V was cut by 1 base and J by 3 bases, with 13 bases left in between. This CDR3 region has 15 residues. The CDR3, as DNA: TGTGCCAGCAGTGAATTCGGGGTGACAGGCTACGAGCAGTACTTC. It codes for CASSEFGVTGYEQYF.

At least ten counts were recorded for this clonotype. The J gene is TRBJ2-3, the V gene TRBV4-1; tentative D call: TRBD1 (7 bases). This CDR3 is 15 amino acids long. Trimming took 3 bases from V and 6 from J, leaving 16 bases between them. The germline CDR1 and CDR2 sequences are MGHRA and YSYEKL. The DNA of the CDR3 is TGCGCCAGCAGCCAGGTAGCCGGGGGACAGGATACGCAGTATTTT. It encodes CASSQVAGGQDTQYF.